This note documents a single T cell receptor (beta chain) sequence. Its antigen is still unknown. This sample was included in a study of cytomegalovirus exposure and HLA in healthy donors. Study-wide results and limits: Most subjects' HLA-A and HLA-B alleles were reportedly predicted from TCR beta sequences.

PCR used 60 Vbeta primers and 13 Jbeta primers. Source study methods: Approximately 80 million unique TCR beta chains, 9.5 million to 11 million of them shared, were counted by a later analysis. Method: immunoSEQ multiplex PCR; TCRdb's copy keeps in-frame clones and lacks some. V and J calls and clone size follow that table, whereas D and trimming were derived from the DNA. This sample carries 150,000 to 200,000 clones, roughly three quarters of them seen once, and the ten largest clones take less than 8.5%. The CDR3 loop spans 13 amino acids. From germline, CDR1 is MGHRA and CDR2 YSYEKL. Deletions cut 1 base from V and 3 bases from J, with 6 bases between.

The sequenced sample consisted of PBMCs. The J gene is TRBJ1-1, the V gene TRBV4-1; D not certain. The TCR sequence derives from a man in his forties in good health and CMV-seropositive. The CDR3 nucleotides are TGCGCCAGCAGCCAAGTACTGGACACTGAAGCTTTCTTT. Translation gives CASSQVLDTEAFF.